The text below deals with one T cell receptor (beta chain). One entry per CDR3 protein, called by TCRdb with MiXCR from the RT-PCR reads. The sample holds about 680,000 distinct CDR3 sequences, more than 13% seen once. The germline V gene encodes CDR1 GTSNPN and CDR2 SVGIG (reference sequence). This CDR3 has 15 residues. Trimming stripped 0 bases from V and 4 bases from J, with 13 bases between. This clonotype was sampled from a female donor in good health, serving as a healthy control. The sequencing input was memory CD4+ T cells from blood. The V call is TRBV30, the J call TRBJ1-5; tentative D call: TRBD1 (6 bases). The DNA of the CDR3 is TGTGCCTGGAGTGTCTCCGGACAGCTAAATCAGCCCCAGCATTTT. Its protein product is CAWSVSGQLNQPQHF.